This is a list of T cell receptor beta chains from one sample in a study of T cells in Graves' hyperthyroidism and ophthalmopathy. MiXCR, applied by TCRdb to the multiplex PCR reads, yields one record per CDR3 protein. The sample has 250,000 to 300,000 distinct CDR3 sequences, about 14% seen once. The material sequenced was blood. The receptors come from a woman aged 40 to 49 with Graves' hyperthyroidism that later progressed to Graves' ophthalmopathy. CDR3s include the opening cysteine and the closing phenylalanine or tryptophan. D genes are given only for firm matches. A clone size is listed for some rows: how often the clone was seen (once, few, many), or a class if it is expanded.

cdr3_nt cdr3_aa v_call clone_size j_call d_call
TGTGCCAGCAGCTCTTACCAGGGGGACTATGGCTACACCTTC CASSSYQGDYGYTF TRBV13 many TRBJ1-2 TRBD1
TGTGCCAGTAGTATCCGGGGTCCGCCTTTCAACAATGAGCAGTTCTTC CASSIRGPPFNNEQFF TRBV19 many TRBJ2-1 NA
TGTGCCAGCAGCCAAGATCCCCGGGAGAGGGTCGAAGCTTTCTTT CASSQDPRERVEAFF TRBV3-1 many TRBJ1-1 NA
TGTGCCAGCAGCTCGACAGACAGAACTTACGAGCAGTACTTC CASSSTDRTYEQYF TRBV7-8 many TRBJ2-7 NA
TGTGCCAGCAGTGCAGGCACAGATACGCAGTATTTT CASSAGTDTQYF TRBV27 NA TRBJ2-3 NA
TGTGCCAGCAGTCGCTTGACTAGCGGGAGGTGGGGCACAGATACGCAGTATTTT CASSRLTSGRWGTDTQYF TRBV7-2 NA TRBJ2-3 TRBD2
TGTGCCAGCCGGACAGGGTGGAATTCACCCCTCCACTTT CASRTGWNSPLHF TRBV12-3/TRBV12-4 many TRBJ1-6 TRBD1
TGTGCCACCAGTGATTCCCCGGGACACCTCAACACAGATACGCAGTATTTT CATSDSPGHLNTDTQYF TRBV24-1 many TRBJ2-3 NA
TGTGCCAGCAGCTTATTAGTATCGGGGGTTACTTTCTTT CASSLLVSGVTFF TRBV5-6 NA TRBJ1-1 NA
TGCAGTGCCCAGGGCCGACTAGCGGCATTCACAGATACGCAGTATTTT CSAQGRLAAFTDTQYF TRBV20-1 many TRBJ2-3 TRBD2
TGTGCCAGCAGCTTATCAGAAACCGGGGAGCTGTTTTTT CASSLSETGELFF TRBV5-6 few TRBJ2-2 NA
TGTGCCAGCAGCTCCTGGGGGGGGCGCGATGGCTACACCTTC CASSSWGGRDGYTF TRBV6-1 NA TRBJ1-2 NA
TGCGCCAGCAGCCCGGCAGCGCGAGCGAAGACAGATACGCAGTATTTT CASSPAARAKTDTQYF TRBV5-1 NA TRBJ2-3 NA
TGTGCCAGCAGTTCCCCGGGACGGGAAGAGACCCAGTACTTC CASSSPGREETQYF TRBV27 many TRBJ2-5 NA
TGTGCCATCAGTGAGTCTGGGCAGCCGAACACTGAAGCTTTCTTT CAISESGQPNTEAFF TRBV10-3 many TRBJ1-1 NA
TGTGCCAGCAGCTCTACGGGACAGTATAATTCACCCCTCCACTTT CASSSTGQYNSPLHF TRBV7-9 NA TRBJ1-6 TRBD1
TGTGCCAGCGGACTGGTCGGCACTGAAGCTTTCTTT CASGLVGTEAFF TRBV12-3/TRBV12-4 many TRBJ1-1 NA
TGTGCCAGCAGCCAGTTCGGGAGGAATGAGCAGTTCTTC CASSQFGRNEQFF TRBV11-2 many TRBJ2-1 TRBD2
TGCAGTGCTTCCTTGACTAGCTTACGAGAGACCCAGTACTTC CSASLTSLRETQYF TRBV20-1 many TRBJ2-5 TRBD2
TGTGCCAGCAGCGGAACCACAGATACGCAGTATTTT CASSGTTDTQYF TRBV9 few TRBJ2-3 NA
TGTGCCAGCAGCTTAGAGGGAAAAAACACTGAAGCTTTCTTT CASSLEGKNTEAFF TRBV7-9 many TRBJ1-1 NA
TGTGCCAGCAGTGCCCGGGACAGCTATGGCTACACCTTC CASSARDSYGYTF TRBV6-1 many TRBJ1-2 TRBD1
TGTGCCAGCAGGCGAAAGGACGGGCCCTACGAGCAGTACTTC CASRRKDGPYEQYF TRBV27 many TRBJ2-7 NA
TGTGCCAGCAGTTTAGGGACCTTGTGGCAGTTCTTC CASSLGTLWQFF TRBV12-3/TRBV12-4 few TRBJ2-1 NA
TGTGCCATCAGTGATGTTGGGGGGAAAGAGACCCAGTACTTC CAISDVGGKETQYF TRBV10-3 many TRBJ2-5 NA
TGTGCCAGCAGCCAAGGTAGGCTCTACGAGCAGTACTTC CASSQGRLYEQYF TRBV3-1 many TRBJ2-7 NA
TGTGCCAGCAGTACCACGGGGGTAAACACAGATACGCAGTATTTT CASSTTGVNTDTQYF TRBV6-1 many TRBJ2-3 NA
TGTGCCAGCAGCTTGTCTTACGGGTACGAGCAGTACTTC CASSLSYGYEQYF TRBV5-5 many TRBJ2-7 NA
TGTGCCAGCAGGGGGGGGGGCGGCTACACCTTC CASRGGGGYTF TRBV12-3/TRBV12-4 many TRBJ1-2 NA
TGTGCCAGCAGCTCCAACACCGGCTCCTACAATGAGCAGTTCTTC CASSSNTGSYNEQFF TRBV11-2 once TRBJ2-1 NA
TGTGCCAGCAGCTTATCGGTAGGGGGGTCAGATACGCAGTATTTT CASSLSVGGSDTQYF TRBV7-8 NA TRBJ2-3 NA
TGTGCCAGCAGCCTGAAAAGTACGGCAGCCTACAATGAGCAGTTCTTC CASSLKSTAAYNEQFF TRBV12-3/TRBV12-4 many TRBJ2-1 NA